The entry below describes one T cell receptor (beta chain). Its antigen is unknown. The data belong to a study of vaccination effects on CD4 cells after COVID-19. Study summary: Participants were given two doses of BNT162b2 or mRNA-1273 vaccine. Study conclusions and caveats: Spike-reactive clones found after vaccination in convalescents were mainly new vaccine-induced clones.

Using viral peptide pools, the ViraFEST assay grew out antigen-specific CD4+ T cells prior to sequencing. Upon completion of roughly ten days in culture, CD4+ T cells were isolated. This person's SARS-CoV-2 infection, confirmed by PCR, occurred between March and December 2020. IL-2 at around 9.8 IU/ml and peptides at 7.5 to 10 ug/ml were added to cultured PBMC, approximately 2 million per well. A half-volume exchange with IL-2 medium occurred on days 3 and 7. The table came from immunoSEQ multiplex PCR; TCRdb's copy has only in-frame clones and leaves some out. The data contain about 37,000 clones, roughly 66% of them singletons. The sequence came from a human donor who had a prior SARS-CoV-2 infection. Here the sequenced sample was CD4+ T cells from PBMCs cultured with a peptide pool, taken before COVID-19 vaccination.

The CDR3 DNA sequence: TGTGCCAGCAGCGGGGGGACTAGCGGGACTTACGAGCAGTACTTC. This translates into CASSGGTSGTYEQYF. This rearrangement joins TRBV9 to TRBJ2-7, with 13 positions matching TRBD2. CDR1 and CDR2 from the germline V gene are SGDLS and YYNGEE. J was trimmed by 4 bases and V by 3 bases; bases with no gene match: 4. This CDR3 has 15 residues. The complete variable domain, with remaining parts taken from reference TRBV9 and TRBJ2-7, reads DSGVTQTPKHLITATGQRVTLRCSPRSGDLSVYWYQQSLDQGLQFLIQYYNGEERAKGNILERFSAQQFPDLHSELNLSSLELGDSALYFCASSGGTSGTYEQYFGPGTRLTVT.